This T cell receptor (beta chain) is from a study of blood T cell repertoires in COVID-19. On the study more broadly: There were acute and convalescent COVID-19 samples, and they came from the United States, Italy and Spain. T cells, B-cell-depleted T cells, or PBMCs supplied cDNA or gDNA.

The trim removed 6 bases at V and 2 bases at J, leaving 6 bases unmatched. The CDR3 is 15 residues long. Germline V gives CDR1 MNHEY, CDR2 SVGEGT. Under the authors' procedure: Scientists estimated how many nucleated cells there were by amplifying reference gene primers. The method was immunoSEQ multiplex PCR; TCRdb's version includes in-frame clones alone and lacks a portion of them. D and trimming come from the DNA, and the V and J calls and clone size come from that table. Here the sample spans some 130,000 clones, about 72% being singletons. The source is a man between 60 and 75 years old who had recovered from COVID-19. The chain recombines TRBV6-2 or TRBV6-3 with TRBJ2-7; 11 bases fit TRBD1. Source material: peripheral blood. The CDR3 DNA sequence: TGTGCCAGCAGCCAGGGGACAGGGGGTCCCTACGAGCAGTACTTC. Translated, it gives CASSQGTGGPYEQYF.